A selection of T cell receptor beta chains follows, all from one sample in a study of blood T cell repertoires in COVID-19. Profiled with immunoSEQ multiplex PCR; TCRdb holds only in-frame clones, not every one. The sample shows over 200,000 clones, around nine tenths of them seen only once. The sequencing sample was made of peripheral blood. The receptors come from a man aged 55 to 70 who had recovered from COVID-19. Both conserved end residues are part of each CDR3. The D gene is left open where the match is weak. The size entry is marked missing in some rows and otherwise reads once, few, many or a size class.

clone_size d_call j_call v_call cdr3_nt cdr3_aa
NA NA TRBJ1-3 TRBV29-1 TGCAGCGGGCACTCTGGAAACACCATATATTTT CSGHSGNTIYF
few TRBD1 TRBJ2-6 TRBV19 TGTGCCAGTAGTATCCAGGTTTCGGACAGGGGGCTGTATGGGGCCAACGTCCTGACTTTC CASSIQVSDRGLYGANVLTF
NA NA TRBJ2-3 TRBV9 TGTGCCAGCAGCGTAGCTCACGCCACCTACACAGATACGCAGTATTTT CASSVAHATYTDTQYF
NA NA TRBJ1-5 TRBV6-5 TGTGCCAGCAGTTACTCGAGGTTCGGGACAACGGTGTCCCAGCATTTT CASSYSRFGTTVSQHF
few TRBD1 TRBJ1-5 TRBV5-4 TGTGCCAGCAGCTTAGGACAGGCCGATCAGCCCCAGCATTTT CASSLGQADQPQHF
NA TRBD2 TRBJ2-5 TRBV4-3 TGCGCCAGCAGCCCGGGACTAGCGGGGGGGCTGGGGGAGACCCAGTACTTC CASSPGLAGGLGETQYF
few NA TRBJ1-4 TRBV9 TGTGCCAGCAGCGTAGCCGGGTCGGGGGGTAATGAAAAACTGTTTTTT CASSVAGSGGNEKLFF
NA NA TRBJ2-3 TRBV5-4 TGTGCCAGCAGCTCGACTAGTTCGGGGGATACGCAGTATTTT CASSSTSSGDTQYF
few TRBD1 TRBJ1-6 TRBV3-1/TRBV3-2 TGTGCCAGCAGCCAAGCCTGGGACAGTCCCTATAATTCACCCCTCCACTTT CASSQAWDSPYNSPLHF
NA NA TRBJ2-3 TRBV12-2 TGTGCAAGTCGCTTCCCTCCGGGACAGGGGGTGGGCACAGATACGCAGTATTTT CASRFPPGQGVGTDTQYF
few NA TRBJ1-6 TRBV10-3 TGTGCCATCACCGAAGGGACAAGGGGTTCACCCCTCCACTTT CAITEGTRGSPLHF
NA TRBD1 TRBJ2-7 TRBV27 TGTGCCAGCAGTCCTTTCGGACAGGGGAAAAACGAGCAGTACTTC CASSPFGQGKNEQYF
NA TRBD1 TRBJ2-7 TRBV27 TGTGCCAGCAGTTTATTGGTCAGGGGGTCCTACGAGCAGTACTTC CASSLLVRGSYEQYF
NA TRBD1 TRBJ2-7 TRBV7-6 TGTGCCAGCAGCTTGGGACAGATGGAAGCCTACGAGCAGTACTTC CASSLGQMEAYEQYF
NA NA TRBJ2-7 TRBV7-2 TGTGCCAGCAGCTCCCGACAGGAGAGGTACGAGCAGTACTTC CASSSRQERYEQYF
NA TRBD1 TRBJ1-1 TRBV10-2 TGCGCCAGCAGTGGAGGGGACAGAATAAACACTGAAGCTTTCTTT CASSGGDRINTEAFF
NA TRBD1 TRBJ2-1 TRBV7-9 TGTGCCAGCAACGGACAGGCTTACAATGAGCAGTTCTTC CASNGQAYNEQFF
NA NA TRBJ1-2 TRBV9 TGTGCCAGCAGCGCGACAACCTACTATGGCTACACCTTC CASSATTYYGYTF
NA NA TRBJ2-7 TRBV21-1 TGTGCCAGCAGCAAAAAGGGGTATGGACACCAGGACGAGCAGTACTTC CASSKKGYGHQDEQYF
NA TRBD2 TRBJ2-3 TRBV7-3 TGTGCCAGCAGCTCCGGACTAGCGGGACCTCTGGATACGCAGTATTTT CASSSGLAGPLDTQYF
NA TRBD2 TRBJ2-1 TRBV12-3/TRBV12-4 TGTGCCACCAGGATAGCGGGGTACAATGAGCAGTTCTTC CATRIAGYNEQFF
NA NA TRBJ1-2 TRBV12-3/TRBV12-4 TGTGCCAGCAGTTTAACGGGGGGCGCTGGCTACACCTTC CASSLTGGAGYTF
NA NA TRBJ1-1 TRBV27 TGTGCCAGCAGTTCCCCAATTACTACAGGATTATCTGAAGCTTTCTTT CASSSPITTGLSEAFF
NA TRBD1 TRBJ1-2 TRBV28 TGTGCCAGCAGCTTACAGGGGGCGCTGGGCTACACCTTC CASSLQGALGYTF
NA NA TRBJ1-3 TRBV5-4 TGTGCCAGCAGCATGACCTCGAGGGACACCATATATTTT CASSMTSRDTIYF
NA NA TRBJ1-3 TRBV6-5 TGTGCCAGCAGCCTCAGGCCCTCTGGAAACACCATATATTTT CASSLRPSGNTIYF
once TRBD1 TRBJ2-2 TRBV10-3 TGTGCCATCAGTGAGCGACAGGGATCACCGAACACCGGGGAGCTGTTTTTT CAISERQGSPNTGELFF
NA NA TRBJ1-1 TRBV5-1 TGCGCCAGCAGCCCATATGTGTCGGCAGGGCGATCTGAAGCTTTCTTT CASSPYVSAGRSEAFF
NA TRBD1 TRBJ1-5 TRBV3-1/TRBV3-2 TGTGCCAGCAGCTCCGGGACAGGTCTTAGCAATCAGCCCCAGCATTTT CASSSGTGLSNQPQHF
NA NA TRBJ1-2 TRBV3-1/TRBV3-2 TGTGCCAGCAGCCAAGGAGGAGGGGCGGTCCATGGCTACACCTTC CASSQGGGAVHGYTF
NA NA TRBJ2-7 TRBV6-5 TGTGCCACCACGAGTAATTCGCTCCCTATCTACGAGCAGTACTTC CATTSNSLPIYEQYF
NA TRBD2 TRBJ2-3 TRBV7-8 TGTGCCAGCAGCTTAGCCGCAGCGGGGACTTACACAGATACGCAGTATTTT CASSLAAAGTYTDTQYF
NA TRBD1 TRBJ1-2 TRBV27 TGTGCCAGCAGAGCACACGGGACAGGGGTTGACTACACCTTC CASRAHGTGVDYTF
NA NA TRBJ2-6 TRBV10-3 TGTGCCATCGGGATTTGGGGAGCTGGGGCCAACGTCCTGACTTTC CAIGIWGAGANVLTF
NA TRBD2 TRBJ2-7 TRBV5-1 TGCGCCAGCAGCTTGGCCGGGGGGGCAGGCTACGAGCAGTACTTC CASSLAGGAGYEQYF